The clone carrying this T cell receptor beta chain was recorded at least ten times. What it recognizes is unknown. This sample was included in a study of T cells in Graves' hyperthyroidism and ophthalmopathy. The study, taken as a whole, reports: Median prediction lead before ophthalmopathy onset was 6.5 months with the model.

With a duration under 2 months, the hyperthyroidism was newly diagnosed in patients aged 18 to 65. Fresh peripheral blood, roughly 9.6 ml, was the source of the PBMCs. From RNA transcripts, TCR beta CDR3 regions were amplified. The primer set for the first-round RT-PCR of the TCR CDR3 was HTBI. MiXCR, applied by TCRdb to the multiplex PCR reads, yields one record per CDR3 protein. The table shows around 480,000 distinct CDR3 sequences, with around an eighth occurring only once. V lost 0 bases and J lost 3, with 3 bases in between. The CDR3 is 12 amino acids. Germline lookup yields CDR1 SGHRS and CDR2 YFSETQ.

The clonotype comes from a woman aged 18 to 35 with Graves' hyperthyroidism. This chain links TRBV5-1 with TRBJ1-2; D not certain. The sequencing sample was made of blood. DNA of the CDR3: TGCGCCAGCAGCTTGGAGGACTATGGCTACACCTTC. It translates to CASSLEDYGYTF. Full variable domain (outside the CDR3, taken from reference TRBV5-1 and TRBJ1-2): KAGVTQTPRYLIKTRGQQVTLSCSPISGHRSVSWYQQTPGQGLQFLFEYFSETQRNKGNFPGRFSGRQFSNSRSEMNVSTLELGDSALYLCASSLEDYGYTFGSGTRLTVV.